This T cell receptor (beta chain) was recovered during a study of blood T cell repertoires in COVID-19. V shed 6 bases, J shed 4 bases, and the junction held 8 bases outside the gene matches. This CDR3 spans 14 amino acids. Germline CDR1 and CDR2: SNHLY and FYNNEI. Recovered Cohort 3 donors showed two negative PCRs, clearance, or symptom resolution. Method: immunoSEQ multiplex PCR; TCRdb's copy keeps in-frame clones and lacks some. The sample includes 230,000 or so clones, about four fifths of them seen just once. Sequencing was performed on PBMCs or T cells enriched from blood (not recorded which). This chain links TRBV2 with TRBJ2-7, with 8 nucleotides matching TRBD1. The TCR was taken from a man aged 45-65 years who had recovered from COVID-19. CDR3 sequence (DNA): TGTGCCAGCAGCTTGGACAGGGCGGAATACGAGCAGTACTTC. Encoded protein: CASSLDRAEYEQYF. The full variable domain, completed using reference TRBV2 and TRBJ2-7, is EPEVTQTPSHQVTQMGQEVILRCVPISNHLYFYWYRQILGQKVEFLVSFYNNEISEKSEIFDDQFSVERPDGSNFTLKIRSTKLEDSAMYFCASSLDRAEYEQYFGPGTRLTVT.